The clone carrying this TCR beta chain was seen a handful of times. This sample was included in a study of human T cells and chemical hapten exposure. CDR3 size: 13 residues. The germline V gene has CDR1 LNHNV and CDR2 YYDKDF (reference sequence). V was cut by 2 bases and J by 7 bases, with 9 bases left in between. The time point here: patch test 1, 2 weeks after DPC sensitization. Noted treatment: therapeutic diphenylcyclopropenone sensitization with weekly scalp DPC. TCRdb re-analysed the RACE reads in MiXCR, keeping a single row per CDR3 protein. This sample carries around 150,000 distinct CDR3 sequences, around 15% of them seen once, and the ten largest clones take 1.7%.

The input for sequencing was whole blood, taken in connection with sensitization to the hapten diphenylcyclopropenone (DPC). The receptor comes from a woman under 40 with alopecia areata. Some clones in this sample may be carry-over from other donors' samples. This chain joins TRBV15 and TRBJ1-5; possibly TRBD1 for D (5 bases). The CDR3 nucleotides are TGTGCCACCAGCAGATTGGGGGACCAGCCCCAGCATTTT. Translation gives CATSRLGDQPQHF.